Following are 17 T cell receptor beta chains from one sample sequenced in a study of cytotoxic CD8 clonotypes in ibrutinib-treated CLL. Clones were read by immunoSEQ multiplex PCR, and TCRdb kept only the in-frame ones, dropping some. The sample has over 150,000 clones; more than 65% are singletons. This specimen consisted of PBMCs, obtained after 12 months of ibrutinib treatment. All receptors come from a human donor with chronic lymphocytic leukemia.

Judged by abundance, this clone is medium-sized. The chain is built from TRBV7-6 and TRBJ2-2, with D possibly being TRBD1 (6 bases). Germline V gives CDR1 SGHVS, CDR2 FNYEAQ. CDR3 length equals 14 residues. The V gene lost 1 base and the J gene lost 3 bases, with 6 bases spanning the gap. The CDR3 loop is CASSLEGDTGELFF. The CDR3 DNA sequence: TGTGCCAGCAGCTTAGAGGGGGACACCGGGGAGCTGTTTTTT.

V is TRBV5-5 and J is TRBJ1-1; TRBD1 is a possible D gene (6 bases). There are 13 residues in the CDR3. Looked up from germline, CDR1 is SGHKS and CDR2 is YYEKEE (reference sequence). The V gene lost 4 bases and the J gene lost 1 base, with 8 bases spanning the gap. The CDR3 is CASSQTGNTEAFF. CDR3 DNA sequence: TGTGCCAGCAGCCAGACAGGGAACACTGAAGCTTTCTTT.

The rearrangement uses TRBV7-3 and TRBJ2-3; D unclear. CDR3 length: 11 residues. Germline CDR1 reads SGHTA; CDR2 reads FQGTGA. V lost 4 bases, J lost 7 bases, and 6 bases lay in between. CDR3 sequence (DNA): TGTGCCAGCAGCTCCGGATATACGCAGTATTTT. Translating it yields CASSSGYTQYF.

The rearrangement joins TRBV5-4 to TRBJ1-3; possible D gene TRBD1, 5 bases. Germline CDR1 reads SGHNT; CDR2 reads YYREEE (reference sequence). The V end was cut by 0 bases, the J end by 3 bases, with 10 bases between. This CDR3 comprises 15 residues. The CDR3 DNA is TGTGCCAGCAGCTTGGCCATGGGGGATGGAAACACCATATATTTT. This gives the protein CASSLAMGDGNTIYF.

V and J are TRBV4-3 and TRBJ2-1, with 9 bases aligning to TRBD2. Germline-derived CDR1 and CDR2 are LGHNA and YSLEER. With V trimmed by 0 bases and J by 8 bases, 8 bases remained unmatched. The CDR3 is 16 residues long. CDR3 residues: CASSQDLGGRADEQFF. CDR3 in DNA: TGCGCCAGCAGCCAAGATCTGGGCGGGAGGGCCGATGAGCAGTTCTTC.

The chain employs TRBV5-4 and TRBJ2-7, with 9 nucleotides matching TRBD1. V lost 2 bases and J lost 4; bases outside the gene matches: 10. The CDR3 has 16 amino acids. Germline-derived CDR1 and CDR2 are SGHNT and YYREEE (reference sequence). Here the CDR3 DNA reads TGTGCCAGCAGCTTAGGGACAGGGTTTTTAGGATACGAGCAGTACTTC. It codes for CASSLGTGFLGYEQYF.

This CDR3 is CASSFVGEQYF. The CDR3 nucleotides read TGTGCCAGCAGCTTCGTGGGCGAGCAGTACTTC. The rearrangement uses TRBV11-2 and TRBJ2-7, with no clear D. The CDR3 contains 11 residues. Germline loops: CDR1 SGHAT, CDR2 FQNNGV. V lost 3 bases and J 6 bases, leaving 6 bases between the germline ends.

The chain recombines TRBV19 with TRBJ1-4, with D possibly TRBD1 on 5 matching bases. The V gene lost 3 bases and the J gene lost 0 bases, with 20 bases spanning the gap. Germline V lookup: CDR1 LNHDA, CDR2 SQIVND (reference sequence). The CDR3 runs 19 residues. The CDR3 region is CASSIDPTARSATNEKLFF. CDR3 nucleotides: TGTGCCAGTAGTATTGACCCGACAGCCCGAAGTGCAACTAATGAAAAACTGTTTTTT.

V usage is TRBV5-4 and J usage is TRBJ2-3, with 7 bases matching TRBD2. V was pared by 3 bases and J by 4 bases, with 8 bases of the junction left unmatched. CDR1 is SGHNT and CDR2 is YYREEE in the germline V gene (reference sequence). There are 15 residues in the CDR3. The CDR3 DNA follows: TGTGCCAGCAGCTCCCCAGGCGGGAGCGCAGATACGCAGTATTTT. Its protein is CASSSPGGSADTQYF. The full variable domain, with the rest looked up from reference TRBV5-4 and TRBJ2-3, is ETGVTQSPTHLIKTRGQQVTLRCSSQSGHNTVSWYQQALGQGPQFIFQYYREEENGRGNFPPRFSGLQFPNYSSELNVNALELDDSALYLCASSSPGGSADTQYFGPGTRLTVL.

V and J are TRBV6-5 and TRBJ2-3, with D hard to call. V lost 4 bases and J 3 bases, leaving 17 bases between the germline ends. Germline values: CDR1 MNHEY, CDR2 SVGAGI. The CDR3 is 16 amino acids. The CDR3 bases are TGTGCCAGCAGTTCTATCAACTCCTTGCAGACAGATACGCAGTATTTT. Translating it yields CASSSINSLQTDTQYF.

This rearrangement joins TRBV29-1 to TRBJ2-2, with unresolved D. The length of the CDR3 is 14 residues. Germline CDR1 reads SQVTM; CDR2 reads ANQGSEA. Trimming took 7 bases from V and 4 from J, leaving 16 bases between them. CDR3 sequence: CSAELSRSTGELFF. CDR3 in DNA: TGCAGCGCTGAGCTCAGCCGTAGCACCGGGGAGCTGTTTTTT.

The chain links TRBV4-1 to TRBJ1-1; D ambiguous. CDR1 and CDR2 (germline): MGHRA, YSYEKL. Trimming took 1 base from V and 0 from J, leaving 6 bases between them. This CDR3 contains 14 residues. Here the CDR3 DNA reads TGCGCCAGCAGCCAAGGGCAGGTGAACACTGAAGCTTTCTTT. Protein: CASSQGQVNTEAFF.

The chain has TRBV20-1 and TRBJ1-1; D not resolved. There are 9 residues in the CDR3. CDR1 is DFQATT and CDR2 is SNEGSKA in the germline V gene (reference sequence). CDR3 DNA: TGCAGATCGAACACTGAAGCTTTCTTT. Protein sequence: CRSNTEAFF.

The chain uses TRBV6-5 and TRBJ2-5; 13 bases are shared with TRBD2. CDR1 is MNHEY, CDR2 SVGAGI, per germline. With V trimmed by 5 bases and J by 4 bases, 4 bases remained unmatched. This CDR3 is built from 15 residues. The CDR3 protein is CASSPRTSGRETQYF. The DNA of the CDR3 is TGTGCCAGCAGTCCTCGGACTAGCGGGAGAGAGACCCAGTACTTC.

The count of this clone is one. The rearrangement links TRBV5-6 to TRBJ2-7, with 9 nucleotides matching TRBD1. The CDR3 consists of 13 residues. V was clipped by 4 bases and J by 4 bases; unmatched bases: 3. Germline V gives CDR1 SGHDT, CDR2 YYEEEE. CDR3 sequence reads: CASSATGGYEQYF. The CDR3 DNA sequence: TGTGCCAGCAGCGCGACAGGGGGATACGAGCAGTACTTC.

V gene TRBV7-8 combines with J gene TRBJ1-5, with 10 bases aligning to TRBD1. Germline values: CDR1 SGHVS, CDR2 FQNEAQ. V lost 4 bases to trimming and J lost 2 bases; unmatched junction nucleotides: 5. This CDR3 has 16 residues. CDR3 loop: CASSSRDRGGNQPQHF. The DNA for the CDR3 is TGTGCCAGCAGCTCCCGGGACAGGGGTGGCAATCAGCCCCAGCATTTT.

The chain has TRBV10-3 and TRBJ1-4; D is uncertain. In germline, CDR1 is ENHRY, CDR2 SYGVKD. The V and J ends lost 0 bases and 6 bases respectively, with 5 bases between them. The CDR3 contains 13 residues. The CDR3 loop is CAISESRDEKLFF. CDR3 nucleotides: TGTGCCATCAGTGAGTCTCGAGATGAAAAACTGTTTTTT.